One and the same sample provided the 16 T cell receptor beta chains below, sequenced in a study of OX40 agonist ivuxolimab in advanced cancers. The repertoire was sequenced with immunoSEQ multiplex PCR; TCRdb's copy has only in-frame clones and lacks some. Among about 84,000 clones listed, 75% to 95% were seen once. Sequenced material: CD4+ or CD8+ T cells sorted from blood, taken in a trial of the OX40 agonist ivuxolimab. These receptors were collected from an adult with an advanced solid tumor such as melanoma, head and neck, liver or kidney cancer.

Here the CDR3 DNA reads TGTGCCAGCAGTTTAACACCCTACCCTAGCGGAGAGCAGTTCTTC. Translation: CASSLTPYPSGEQFF. The chain joins TRBV27 to TRBJ2-1; 7 positions match TRBD2. Unmatched junction bases numbered 11, after V lost 2 bases and J lost 10 bases. This CDR3 is 15 amino acids long. In germline, CDR1 is MNHEY, CDR2 SMNVEV (reference sequence).

The CDR3 loop reads CASSKEGLHSYEQYF. CDR3 nucleotides: TGTGCCAGCAGCAAAGAGGGACTTCACTCCTACGAGCAGTACTTC. The chain links TRBV21-1 to TRBJ2-7; TRBD2, the table's D call, was not compared with the DNA. TRBV21-1 is termed a pseudogene. The CDR3 loop spans 15 amino acids.

This rearrangement joins TRBV7-2 to TRBJ1-6; a weak D match, TRBD1 (5 bases). Germline CDR1 reads SGHTA; CDR2 reads FQGNSA. Trimming shortened V by 5 bases and J by 9 bases, and 11 bases separated the two germline ends. This CDR3 region has 13 residues. CDR3 sequence (DNA): TGTGCCAGCAGCCTGGGACGGGGTTCACCCCTCCACTTT. It translates to CASSLGRGSPLHF.

A single count supports this clone. The chain joins TRBV19 to TRBJ1-1; 8 positions match TRBD1. CDR3 length: 14 amino acids. Germline V lookup: CDR1 LNHDA, CDR2 SQIVND (reference sequence). The ends lost 6 bases at V and 0 bases at J; junction bases unmatched: 3. Written as DNA, the CDR3 is TGTGCCAGTAGGTCGGACAGGGTGAACACTGAAGCTTTCTTT. It specifies CASRSDRVNTEAFF.

This clone was detected only once. J is TRBJ2-7 and V is TRBV4-3; 10 positions match TRBD2. V lost 11 bases, J lost 2 bases, and 12 bases stayed unmatched. Looked up from germline, CDR1 is LGHNA and CDR2 is YSLEER. This CDR3 comprises 15 residues. The CDR3 sequence: CARLDTSGDPYEQYF. CDR3 sequence (DNA): TGCGCCCGCCTAGACACTAGCGGGGACCCCTACGAGCAGTACTTC.

The V and J genes are TRBV12-5 and TRBJ2-7; D perhaps matches TRBD2 (5 bases). Trimming took 7 bases from V and 2 from J, leaving 15 bases between them. CDR3 size: 14 residues. The germline V gene has CDR1 LGHNT and CDR2 FRNRAP. CDR3 coding DNA: TGTGCTAGTGCCCCGCAGGCGGGCCCCTACGAGCAGTACTTC. Its protein product is CASAPQAGPYEQYF.

This chain connects TRBV6-6 to TRBJ2-1; D is uncertain. Germline V gene lookup returns CDR1 MNHNY and CDR2 SVGAGI (reference sequence). CDR3 length equals 14 residues. V shed 5 bases and J shed 6 bases, with 14 bases lying between them. In nucleotides, the CDR3 is TGTGCCAGCAGTGTTCCCGGCGGCAGCAATGAGCAGTTCTTC. This encodes CASSVPGGSNEQFF.

The V gene is TRBV29-1, the J gene TRBJ1-5; 8 bases match TRBD1. CDR3 length: 12 amino acids. The germline gives CDR1 SQVTM, CDR2 ANQGSEA. V gave up 7 bases and J gave up 7 bases; unmatched junction bases: 6. The CDR3 here is CSAQGAGQPQHF. For the CDR3, the DNA is TGCAGCGCTCAGGGGGCGGGACAGCCCCAGCATTTT.

V usage is TRBV5-1 and J usage is TRBJ2-1; weak D call: TRBD2 (6 bases). Germline CDR1 reads SGHRS; CDR2 reads YFSETQ. CDR3 length: 16 residues. Trimming removed 0 bases at V and 7 bases at J, with 17 bases between. This CDR3 is CASSLGSSVSGNEQFF. The CDR3 bases are TGCGCCAGCAGCTTGGGGTCTAGCGTAAGTGGGAATGAGCAGTTCTTC.

The rearrangement uses TRBV19 and TRBJ1-1; 9 nucleotides agree with TRBD1. The junction had 5 bases not matched to a gene; V was cut back by 6 bases and J by 0 bases. The CDR3 has 15 amino acids. Germline lookup yields CDR1 LNHDA and CDR2 SQIVND (reference sequence). CDR3 region: CASRWTGDMNTEAFF. CDR3 DNA: TGTGCCAGTAGATGGACAGGGGATATGAACACTGAAGCTTTCTTT. The whole variable domain, filled in from reference TRBV19 and TRBJ1-1, reads DGGITQSPKYLFRKEGQNVTLSCEQNLNHDAMYWYRQDPGQGLRLIYYSQIVNDFQKGDIAEGYSVSREKKESFPLTVTSAQKNPTAFYLCASRWTGDMNTEAFFGQGTRLTVV.

In DNA, the CDR3 is TGTGCCAGCAGTCTTGGGACAGGGGGGGTAAATGGCTACACCTTC. It encodes CASSLGTGGVNGYTF. This sequence joins TRBV25-1 and TRBJ1-2; 11 nucleotides match TRBD1. The germline V gene has CDR1 MGHDK and CDR2 SYGVNS. Germline trimming cut 5 bases from V and 6 bases from J; bases unmatched to any gene: 8. This CDR3 region has 15 residues.

The V call is TRBV9, the J call TRBJ1-2, with D maybe TRBD1 (5 bases). Trimming left V 3 bases short and J 8 bases short, with 20 bases between. The CDR3 loop spans 15 amino acids. Per the germline V gene, CDR1 is SGDLS and CDR2 is YYNGEE. CDR3 loop: CASSATNRNLRGYTF. Here the CDR3 DNA reads TGTGCCAGCAGCGCGACCAACAGGAACCTGCGGGGCTACACCTTC.

The chain has TRBV5-1 and TRBJ1-2; D is unresolved. V lost 9 bases, J lost 5 bases, and 26 bases lay in between. The CDR3 covers 16 residues. CDR1 is SGHRS and CDR2 is YFSETQ in the germline V gene. CDR3 in amino acids: CANCPGAPRRHYGYTF. CDR3 DNA sequence: TGCGCCAACTGCCCTGGAGCCCCCCGGCGACATTATGGCTACACCTTC.

This chain joins TRBV5-1 and TRBJ2-1, with D possibly matching TRBD1 (6 bases). This CDR3 spans 15 amino acids. The germline gives CDR1 SGHRS, CDR2 YFSETQ. V lost 4 bases and J 7 bases, leaving 18 bases between the germline ends. The CDR3, as DNA: TGCGCCAGCAGCCCCCAGGGGTCCCAATGGAATGAGCAGTTCTTC. Its translation: CASSPQGSQWNEQFF.

V usage is TRBV6-1 and J usage is TRBJ2-1; D gene ambiguous. The germline V and J ends were trimmed by 7 bases and 3 bases, with 16 bases remaining between them. This CDR3 is built from 15 residues. Germline lookup yields CDR1 MNHNS and CDR2 SASEGT. For the CDR3, the DNA is TGTGCCAGCACTAGAGAGCCAGCCGGCTACAATGAGCAGTTCTTC. This translates into CASTREPAGYNEQFF.

The chain uses TRBV19 and TRBJ2-3, with D perhaps matching TRBD2 (6 bases). Germline CDR1 LNHDA, CDR2 SQIVND (reference sequence). Deletions cut 5 bases from V and 0 bases from J, with 12 bases between. The CDR3 has 15 residues. The CDR3 DNA reads TGTGCCAGTAGTCCCCAGACTAGTAGCACAGATACGCAGTATTTT. This encodes CASSPQTSSTDTQYF.